This T cell receptor beta chain was sequenced in a study of Tregs in tolerant kidney transplant recipients. Broader study findings: The small number of patients limits these findings pending further validation. The most relevant donor-specific Treg TCRbeta repertoire apparently came from expansion with activated donor B cells.

Germline assignment: CDR1 MNHEY and CDR2 SVGEGT. The CDR3 runs 16 residues. J gave up 7 bases and V 6 bases, and 12 bases lay outside the gene matches. Profiled with immunoSEQ multiplex PCR; TCRdb holds only in-frame clones, not every one. The sample data list some 31,000 clones. About this clone itself: Antigen: not known. Read data end 3 residues before the CDR3 end; the end is taken from the germline J gene.

This TCR came from a human donor who received a combined kidney and bone marrow transplant. The V and J genes are TRBV6-2 or TRBV6-3 and TRBJ2-1, with 10 positions matching TRBD2. The sequences come from CD8+ T cells from blood, collected before the transplant. The CDR3 DNA, read in part, is TGTGCCAGCAGCAGCCCGGCTAGCGGGAGTGTGAATGAG. Its protein is CASSSPASGSVNE. The CDR3, in full, reads CASSSPASGSVNEQFF.